Here is one T cell receptor beta chain with its context. This clone's antigen is unknown. The junction differs from germline at one of its ends, possibly a read error. This sample stems from a study of T cells in Graves' hyperthyroidism and ophthalmopathy (dated by TCRdb to about 2019). A note on the overall study: Peripheral blood samples were taken at the time of initial diagnosis, prior to any treatment. To identify TCR V-J signatures that set the groups apart, the researchers used a discovery cohort of 100 or so patients, made up of about 44 with Graves' ophthalmopathy and approximately 57 with stable Graves' hyperthyroidism. Prospective prediction of ophthalmopathy was tested in an independent validation cohort consisting of roughly 20 hyperthyroidism patients and some 16 patients who later progressed to ophthalmopathy. The 100 or so discovery patients were divided at random into training and test sets in a 7:3 ratio. In addition, the study compared T-cell repertoires in thyroid tissue and in blood from about 6 Graves' hyperthyroidism patients. After sampling, hyperthyroidism patients received methimazole starting at 30 mg daily, and ophthalmopathy patients received high-dose intravenous methylprednisolone. TCR Vbeta CDR3 sequencing of some 140 peripheral blood samples (more than 40 ophthalmopathy, roughly 72 hyperthyroidism and roughly 17 progressor patients) is reported in the paper.

What the work shows at the level of the full study, not this receptor alone: No statistical method was used to fix the sample size in advance, and group allocation was not hidden from the investigators. Most expanded thyroid clonotypes (frequency above 0.001) were also detected in blood, a finding suggesting that blood repertoires may reflect thyroid immune responses. In validation, the model predicted progression to ophthalmopathy with roughly 66% sensitivity and 72% to 75% specificity, a median of about 6.7 months before onset. In cross-validation, a model built on a 13 V-J signature told ophthalmopathy apart from stable hyperthyroidism with 87.88% sensitivity and around 83% specificity, and in testing the same model reached 80%/75%.

The CDR3 contains 14 residues, cysteine and phenylalanine counted. Only the CDR3 region is kept as DNA, spanning 42 bases read in frame from base 1. CDR1 and CDR2 are drawn from the germline V gene (reference sequence): DFQATT, SNEGSKA. The TCR beta CDR3 regions were amplified from the RNA transcripts. The first round of RT-PCR for the TCR CDR3 was performed with the HTBI primer set and the Qiagen OneStep RT-PCR kit. The libraries were constructed in a second round of multiplex PCR and then size-selected and purified. Sequencing of the libraries was done on an Illumina HiSeq2000 using paired-end 100 bp reads. The authors' pipeline ran thus. SOAPnuke was used to process the raw data, removing reads that contained adapters or uncalled bases, had a mean Phred below 15, or lacked an exact match to the constant primer or identifier. High-quality paired reads were merged using COPE v1.2.5, and each unique nucleotide sequence was defined as a clonotype. Clonotypes were aligned to IMGT TRBV, TRBD and TRBJ reference segments using MiTCR v1.1. Only V-J combinations with frequency above 0.0001, covering 99.2% of repertoires, were analysed. The TCS score was defined as F50 (clonal expansion) divided by E x V (chaos), with BLOSUM62-based TCRdist calculated between CDR3 peptides within each V-J. Welch's t-statistics and random forest reduced several hundred V-J features to roughly 13, which were used in a naive Bayes classifier (R e1071). Thyroid-blood repertoire similarity was quantified with the Morisita-Horn index. In TCRdb, the public reads were trimmed at Q25 with fastp and aligned with MiXCR, with productive beta chains retained. Rows with a matching CDR3 protein are joined into one entry that keeps the most common DNA and genes. The V and J calls, along with clone size, are taken from TCRdb and not from the paper's own processing. The sample table contains nearly 750,000 distinct CDR3 sequences; only one count was recorded for roughly a third of them. Of the sample, around 32% falls within the top ten clones.

Stable Graves' hyperthyroidism was defined as the absence of progression to ophthalmopathy over 18 months of follow-up. Hyperthyroidism patients were aged 18 to 65 years and newly diagnosed, with disease duration of less than 2 months. The study excluded patients with uncontrolled infections, other autoimmune diseases, pregnancy or lactation. Diagnoses relied on clinical symptoms, serum thyroxine and TRAb, thyroid ultrasound and orbital computed tomography. Ficoll-Paque density gradient centrifugation was used to isolate PBMCs from around 10 ml of fresh peripheral blood. Total RNA was extracted using Trizol reagent, and RNA quality was assessed on an Agilent 2100 Bioanalyzer.

The sequence derives from a woman in her thirties or forties with Graves' hyperthyroidism. Recombination linked TRBV20-1 to TRBJ2-5; 9 middle bases align to TRBD2. The material sequenced was blood. The CDR3 amino acid sequence is: CSASVAGGVEPQYF. The nucleotides read TGCAGTGCTAGTGTCGCGGGAGGGGTAGAGCCCCAGTACTTC.